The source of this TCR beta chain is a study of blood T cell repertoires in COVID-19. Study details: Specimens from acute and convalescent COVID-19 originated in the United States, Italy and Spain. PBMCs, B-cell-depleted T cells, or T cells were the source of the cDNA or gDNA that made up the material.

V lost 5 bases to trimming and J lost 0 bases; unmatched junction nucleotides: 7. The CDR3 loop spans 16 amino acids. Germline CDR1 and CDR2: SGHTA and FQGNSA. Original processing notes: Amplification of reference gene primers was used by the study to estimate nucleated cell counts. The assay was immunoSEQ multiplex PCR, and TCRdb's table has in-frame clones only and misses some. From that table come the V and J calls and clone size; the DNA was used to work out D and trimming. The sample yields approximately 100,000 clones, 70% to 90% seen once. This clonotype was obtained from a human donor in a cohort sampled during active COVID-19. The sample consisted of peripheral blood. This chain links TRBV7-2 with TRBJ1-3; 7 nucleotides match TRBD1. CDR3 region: CASSRGTAPSGNTIYF. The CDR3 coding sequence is TGTGCCAGCAGCCGGGGGACAGCTCCCTCTGGAAACACCATATATTTT.